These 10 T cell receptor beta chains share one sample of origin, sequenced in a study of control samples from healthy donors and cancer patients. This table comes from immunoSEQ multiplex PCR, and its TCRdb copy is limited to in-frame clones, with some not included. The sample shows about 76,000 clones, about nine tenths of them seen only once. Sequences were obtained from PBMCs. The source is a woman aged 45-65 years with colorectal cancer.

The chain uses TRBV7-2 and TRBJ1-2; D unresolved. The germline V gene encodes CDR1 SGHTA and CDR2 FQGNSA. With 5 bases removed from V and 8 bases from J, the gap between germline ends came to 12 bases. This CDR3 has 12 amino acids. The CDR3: CASSQEAPGYTF. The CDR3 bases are TGTGCCAGCAGCCAGGAGGCGCCCGGCTACACCTTC.

The CDR3: CARVLRQLHYGYTF. The CDR3 nucleotides are TGTGCCCGCGTCTTACGGCAGCTCCACTATGGCTACACCTTC. The chain couples TRBV11-1 to TRBJ1-2; D remains ambiguous. The CDR3 has 14 residues. Germline assignment: CDR1 SGHAT and CDR2 FQDESV (reference sequence). The V end was cut by 11 bases, the J end by 3 bases, with 19 bases between. Using reference TRBV11-1 and TRBJ1-2 for the parts outside the CDR3, the full variable domain is EAEVAQSPRYKITEKSQAVAFWCDPISGHATLYWYRQILGQGPELLVQFQDESVVDDSQLPKDRFSAERLKGVDSTLKIQPAELGDSAMYLCARVLRQLHYGYTFGSGTRLTVV.

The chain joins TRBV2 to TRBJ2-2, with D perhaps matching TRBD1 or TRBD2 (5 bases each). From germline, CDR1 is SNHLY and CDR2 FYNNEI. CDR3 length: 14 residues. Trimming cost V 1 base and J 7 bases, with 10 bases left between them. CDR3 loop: CASSEEGRVGELFF. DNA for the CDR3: TGTGCCAGCAGTGAAGAGGGGCGGGTCGGGGAGCTGTTTTTT.

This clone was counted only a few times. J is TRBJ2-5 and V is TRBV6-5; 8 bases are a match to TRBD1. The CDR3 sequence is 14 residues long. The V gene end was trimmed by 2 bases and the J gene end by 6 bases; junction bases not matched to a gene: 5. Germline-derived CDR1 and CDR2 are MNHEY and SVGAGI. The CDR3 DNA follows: TGTGCCAGCAGTTACCCTGGACAGGGCCAGACCCAGTACTTC. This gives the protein CASSYPGQGQTQYF.

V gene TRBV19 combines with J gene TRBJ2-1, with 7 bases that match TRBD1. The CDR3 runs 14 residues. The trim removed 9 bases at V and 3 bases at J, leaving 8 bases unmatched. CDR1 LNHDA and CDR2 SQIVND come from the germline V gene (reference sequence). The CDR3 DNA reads TGTGCCAGCAACGCCGGGACAGACTACAATGAGCAGTTCTTC. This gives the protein CASNAGTDYNEQFF. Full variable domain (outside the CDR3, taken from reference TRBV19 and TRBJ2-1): DGGITQSPKYLFRKEGQNVTLSCEQNLNHDAMYWYRQDPGQGLRLIYYSQIVNDFQKGDIAEGYSVSREKKESFPLTVTSAQKNPTAFYLCASNAGTDYNEQFFGPGTRLTVL.

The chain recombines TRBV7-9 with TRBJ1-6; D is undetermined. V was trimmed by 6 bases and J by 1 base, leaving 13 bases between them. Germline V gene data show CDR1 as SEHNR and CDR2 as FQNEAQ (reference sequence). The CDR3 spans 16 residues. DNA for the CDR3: TGTGCCAGCAGTATAAACGTGGGTTCCTATAATTCACCCCTCCACTTT. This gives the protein CASSINVGSYNSPLHF.

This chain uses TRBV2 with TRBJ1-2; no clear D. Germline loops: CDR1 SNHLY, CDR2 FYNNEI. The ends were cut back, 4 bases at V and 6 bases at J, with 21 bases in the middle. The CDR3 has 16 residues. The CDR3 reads CASSVGMQAPVDGYTF. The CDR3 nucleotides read TGTGCCAGCAGTGTAGGTATGCAGGCCCCCGTTGATGGCTACACCTTC. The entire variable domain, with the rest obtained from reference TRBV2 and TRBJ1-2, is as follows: EPEVTQTPSHQVTQMGQEVILRCVPISNHLYFYWYRQILGQKVEFLVSFYNNEISEKSEIFDDQFSVERPDGSNFTLKIRSTKLEDSAMYFCASSVGMQAPVDGYTFGSGTRLTVV.

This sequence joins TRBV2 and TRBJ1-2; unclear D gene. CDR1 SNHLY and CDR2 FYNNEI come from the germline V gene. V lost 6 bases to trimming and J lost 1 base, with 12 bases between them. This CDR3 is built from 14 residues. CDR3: CASRLSQNNYGYTF. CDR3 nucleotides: TGTGCCAGCAGACTTTCTCAGAATAACTATGGCTACACCTTC.

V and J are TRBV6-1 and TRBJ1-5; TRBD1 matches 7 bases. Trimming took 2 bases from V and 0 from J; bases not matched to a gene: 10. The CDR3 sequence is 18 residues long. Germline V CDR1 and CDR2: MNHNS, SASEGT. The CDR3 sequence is CASSEFSPGTVSNQPQHF. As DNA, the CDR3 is TGTGCCAGCAGTGAATTTAGTCCCGGGACAGTTAGCAATCAGCCCCAGCATTTT.

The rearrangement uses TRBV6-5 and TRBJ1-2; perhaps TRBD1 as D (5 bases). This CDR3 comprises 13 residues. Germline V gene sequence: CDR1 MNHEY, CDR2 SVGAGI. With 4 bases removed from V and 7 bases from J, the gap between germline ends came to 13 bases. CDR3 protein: CASSSDGRGGYTF. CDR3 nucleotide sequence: TGTGCCAGCAGTTCAGACGGGAGGGGTGGCTACACCTTC.